The 24 T cell receptor beta chains below were found in one sample sequenced in a study of CD8+CD57+ T cells in acquired aplastic anemia. Patients chosen for sequencing had shown CD8+CD57+ cell expansion by flow cytometry. Genomic DNA, the template, was used for profiling of the TCR beta VDJ and CDR3. TCRdb redid the calling of the reads with MiXCR, one entry per CDR3 protein. The sample has 89,000 or so distinct CDR3 sequences; roughly two thirds are singletons. Sequenced: sorted CD4+, CD8+, or CD8+CD57+ T cells (not recorded which) from PBMCs. The receptor source for this set is a human donor with aplastic anemia.

This rearrangement joins TRBV10-2 to TRBJ1-1; D unresolved. CDR3 length equals 13 residues. Germline lookup yields CDR1 WSHSY and CDR2 SAAADI. The germline V and J ends were trimmed by 6 bases and 1 base, with 9 bases remaining between them. The CDR3 protein is CASSSQKNTEAFF. The CDR3 DNA sequence: TGCGCCAGCAGCTCGCAGAAGAACACTGAAGCTTTCTTT.

The chain carries TRBV10-3 and TRBJ1-5; tentative D call: TRBD1 (5 bases). The CDR3 is made up of 13 amino acids. Trimming took 10 bases from V and 4 from J, leaving 14 bases between them. Germline V gene lookup returns CDR1 ENHRY and CDR2 SYGVKD. The CDR3 nucleotides read TGTGCCACCGGAGCAGGGAGGAATCAGCCCCAGCATTTT. It encodes CATGAGRNQPQHF.

This clonotype occurred a few times. This rearrangement joins TRBV20-1 to TRBJ2-5, with TRBD1 as a possible D gene (5 bases). V was trimmed by 3 bases and J by 5 bases, leaving 10 bases between them. Germline V gene lookup returns CDR1 DFQATT and CDR2 SNEGSKA (reference sequence). CDR3 length: 12 residues. The CDR3 loop reads CSARGHGETQYF. The CDR3 DNA is TGCAGTGCTAGGGGGCATGGTGAGACCCAGTACTTC.

This chain joins TRBV2 and TRBJ2-5, with 8 bases aligning to TRBD1. The trim removed 5 bases at V and 5 bases at J, leaving 7 bases unmatched. Germline CDR1 reads SNHLY; CDR2 reads FYNNEI. This CDR3 spans 14 amino acids. CDR3 protein: CASSPDRVWETQYF. CDR3 coding DNA: TGTGCCAGCAGTCCGGACAGGGTGTGGGAGACCCAGTACTTC.

The V gene is TRBV20-1, the J gene TRBJ2-7, with unresolved D. CDR1 and CDR2 (germline): DFQATT, SNEGSKA (reference sequence). The V gene lost 5 bases and the J gene lost 0 bases, with 11 bases spanning the gap. The CDR3 sequence is 13 residues long. Here the CDR3 DNA reads TGCAGTGCTTCGATCAGGAGCTCCTACGAGCAGTACTTC. This sequence encodes CSASIRSSYEQYF.

V gene TRBV20-1 combines with J gene TRBJ2-7, with a possible D match to TRBD2 (5 bases). Germline V gene lookup returns CDR1 DFQATT and CDR2 SNEGSKA (reference sequence). CDR3 length: 14 amino acids. Between the trimmed V and J ends, which lost 2 bases and 2 bases, there was a span of 13 bases. Here the CDR3 reads CSARPGVRTYEQYF. The CDR3 DNA reads TGCAGTGCTAGACCCGGGGTCCGGACCTACGAGCAGTACTTC.

The CDR3 spells CASAPGRYNYGYTF. For the CDR3, the DNA is TGTGCCAGCGCCCCGGGACGGTATAACTATGGCTACACCTTC. The genes are TRBV5-4 and TRBJ1-2, with a weak D call TRBD1 (5 bases). The CDR3 loop spans 14 amino acids. CDR1 is SGHNT and CDR2 is YYREEE in the germline V gene (reference sequence). V lost 7 bases to trimming and J lost 1 base, with 14 bases between them.

The chain is built from TRBV2 and TRBJ1-2; no reliable D call. Germline CDR1 is SNHLY and CDR2 is FYNNEI. V dropped 8 bases and J dropped 3 bases, with 13 bases sitting between them. The CDR3 has 13 residues. The CDR3 coding sequence is TGTGCCAGCGAGGGCGGCAGCTACTATGGCTACACCTTC. Translating it yields CASEGGSYYGYTF.

The V gene is TRBV15, the J gene TRBJ1-2; D call uncertain. Germline V gene data show CDR1 as LNHNV and CDR2 as YYDKDF (reference sequence). The CDR3 length is 12 residues. V gave up 6 bases and J gave up 4 bases, with 9 bases separating them. CDR3 nucleotides: TGTGCCACCAGGGACCTCCGCTATGGCTACACCTTC. This gives the protein CATRDLRYGYTF.

The DNA of the CDR3 is TGTGCCAGCAGTTGGACGGATGCCGGGGAGCTGTTTTTT. Amino acids: CASSWTDAGELFF. The chain is built from TRBV25-1 and TRBJ2-2; no reliable D call. The CDR3 is 13 amino acids. The germline V gene has CDR1 MGHDK and CDR2 SYGVNS. V lost 5 bases to trimming and J lost 6 bases, with 10 bases between them.

This chain links TRBV12-5 with TRBJ1-6; no firm D call. CDR1 is LGHNT, CDR2 FRNRAP, per germline. V lost 8 bases, J lost 7 bases, and 12 bases lay in between. The CDR3 runs to 13 residues. The DNA of the CDR3 is TGTGCTAGTAGAGGAGATGGAAATTCACCCCTCCACTTT. Amino acid sequence: CASRGDGNSPLHF.

The chain uses TRBV15 and TRBJ1-1, with D hard to call. Germline V lookup: CDR1 LNHNV, CDR2 YYDKDF (reference sequence). This CDR3 comprises 14 residues. The germline V and J ends were trimmed by 0 bases and 0 bases, with 5 bases remaining between them. CDR3 region: CATSRDRLNTEAFF. The CDR3 coding sequence is TGTGCCACCAGCAGAGATCGTTTGAACACTGAAGCTTTCTTT. The whole variable domain, filled in from reference TRBV15 and TRBJ1-1, reads DAMVIQNPRYQVTQFGKPVTLSCSQTLNHNVMYWYQQKSSQAPKLLFHYYDKDFNNEADTPDNFQSRRPNTSFCFLDIRSPGLGDTAMYLCATSRDRLNTEAFFGQGTRLTVV.

There are many counts of this clonotype. One junction end disagrees with the germline gene, perhaps due to a read error. V is TRBV19 and J is TRBJ2-5; the D is unclear. The germline V gene has CDR1 LNHDA and CDR2 SQIVND (reference sequence). This CDR3 comprises 13 residues. The CDR3 nucleotides read TGTGCCAGTAGCCCAGAAACCCAAGAGGCCCAGTACTTC. This sequence encodes CASSPETQEAQYF.

This clonotype occurred once. The chain employs TRBV20-1 and TRBJ1-5; D is undetermined. There are 13 residues in the CDR3. V lost 6 bases and J 3 bases, leaving 12 bases between the germline ends. Germline V gene sequence: CDR1 DFQATT, CDR2 SNEGSKA (reference sequence). In DNA, the CDR3 is TGCAGTGCAAACACGGGGATCAATCAGCCCCAGCATTTT. Its translation is CSANTGINQPQHF.

This clonotype was seen at least ten times. This sequence joins TRBV11-3 and TRBJ1-2; D ambiguous. With 4 bases removed from V and 5 bases from J, the gap between germline ends came to 14 bases. CDR1 SGHNT and CDR2 YENEEA come from the germline V gene. This CDR3 has 14 amino acids. CDR3 sequence reads: CASSSLRQRYGYTF. The CDR3 nucleotides read TGTGCCAGCAGCTCCCTGCGGCAGAGGTATGGCTACACCTTC. The entire variable domain, with the rest obtained from reference TRBV11-3 and TRBJ1-2, is as follows: EAGVVQSPRYKIIEKKQPVAFWCNPISGHNTLYWYLQNLGQGPELLIRYENEEAVDDSQLPKDRFSAERLKGVDSTLKIQPAELGDSAVYLCASSSLRQRYGYTFGSGTRLTVV.

The chain is built from TRBV7-9 and TRBJ2-3; no clear D gene. Germline assignment: CDR1 SEHNR and CDR2 FQNEAQ (reference sequence). The CDR3 consists of 13 residues. Trimming shortened V by 6 bases and J by 3 bases, and 10 bases separated the two germline ends. The CDR3 DNA sequence: TGTGCCAGCAGACCCTCAGAGACAGATACGCAGTATTTT. Amino acids: CASRPSETDTQYF.

This clonotype has just a few counts. This chain connects TRBV2 to TRBJ1-2; a weak D match, TRBD1 (5 bases). The CDR3 spans 14 residues. V was cut by 2 bases and J by 5 bases, with 12 bases left in between. From germline, CDR1 is SNHLY and CDR2 FYNNEI. CDR3 sequence reads: CASSETRQSYGYTF. DNA of the CDR3: TGTGCCAGCAGTGAAACACGACAGAGTTATGGCTACACCTTC.

The V and J genes are TRBV9 and TRBJ1-5; the D gene is possibly TRBD1 (5 bases). The V end lost 4 bases, the J end lost 4 bases, and 15 bases lay between the germline ends. The germline V gene encodes CDR1 SGDLS and CDR2 YYNGEE. This CDR3 has 15 residues. Here the CDR3 reads CASSPEGRVNQPQHF. In DNA, the CDR3 is TGTGCCAGCAGCCCCGAGGGGAGGGTAAATCAGCCCCAGCATTTT.

V and J are TRBV10-3 and TRBJ2-3, with 7 bases identical to TRBD2. From germline, CDR1 is ENHRY and CDR2 SYGVKD. The CDR3 totals 16 residues. After removal of 7 bases from V and 2 bases from J, the junction contained 12 bases not matched to a gene. CDR3 DNA: TGTGCCATCAATCGGGCTAGCCGGGGGGACACAGATACGCAGTATTTT. Protein product: CAINRASRGDTDTQYF.

The sample holds many counts of this clonotype. The CDR3 spells CAWSNSGREQYF. The CDR3 region has the DNA TGTGCCTGGAGTAATAGCGGGAGGGAGCAGTACTTC. V gene TRBV30 combines with J gene TRBJ2-7, with 10 bases lining up with TRBD2. Germline V gene lookup returns CDR1 GTSNPN and CDR2 SVGIG (reference sequence). V lost 2 bases, J lost 7 bases, and 2 bases stayed unmatched. The CDR3 contains 12 residues.

This chain connects TRBV7-9 to TRBJ2-7, with D tentatively TRBD2 (6 bases). Per germline, CDR1 SEHNR and CDR2 FQNEAQ (reference sequence). V was pared by 5 bases and J by 4 bases, with 12 bases between. This CDR3 has 13 residues. The DNA of the CDR3 is TGTGCCAGCAGCCAATCTGGAGGGTACGAGCAGTACTTC. It specifies CASSQSGGYEQYF. Combining the CDR3 with reference TRBV7-9 and TRBJ2-7 gives the whole variable domain DTGVSQNPRHKITKRGQNVTFRCDPISEHNRLYWYRQTLGQGPEFLTYFQNEAQLEKSRLLSDRFSAERPKGSFSTLEIQRTEQGDSAMYLCASSQSGGYEQYFGPGTRLTVT.

In its sample, this clonotype was seen a few times. The chain joins TRBV29-1 to TRBJ2-4; D might be TRBD2 (5 bases). CDR1 and CDR2 (germline): SQVTM, ANQGSEA. The CDR3 consists of 13 residues. V was pared by 4 bases and J by 7 bases, with 14 bases between. The CDR3 DNA follows: TGCAGCGTTGTTTGGGTTTCGGGGAACATTCAGTACTTC. This gives the protein CSVVWVSGNIQYF.

The chain employs TRBV9 and TRBJ2-5; tentatively, D is TRBD1 (5 bases). This CDR3 spans 15 amino acids. The germline CDR1 and CDR2 sequences are SGDLS and YYNGEE. Between the trimmed V and J ends, which lost 0 bases and 1 base, there was a span of 10 bases. The CDR3 sequence: CASSVGGLLQETQYF. The CDR3 coding sequence is TGTGCCAGCAGCGTAGGGGGCCTCCTCCAAGAGACCCAGTACTTC.

The rearrangement joins TRBV25-1 to TRBJ1-4; D is unresolved. Germline CDR1 and CDR2: MGHDK and SYGVNS. The CDR3 runs to 15 residues. The germline V and J ends were trimmed by 2 bases and 1 base, with 8 bases remaining between them. In DNA, the CDR3 is TGTGCCAGCAGTGAAACTGGGATAACTAATGAAAAACTGTTTTTT. This codes for CASSETGITNEKLFF.